Shown below are 32 T cell receptor beta chains from a single sample sequenced in a study of pediatric ulcerative colitis (dated by TCRdb to between 2017 and 2020). During colonoscopy, one to two pinch biopsies were obtained from the rectum for research purposes. Library prep was done by the immunoSEQ multiplex PCR assay. TCRdb holds this immuneACCESS table with in-frame rearrangements only. Some clones are missing; in checked studies, unresolved V genes explain under half, and the rest has no known cause. The sample table records about 40,000 clones; around 75% of these occur just once. The ten largest clones take up 8.6% of the sample. The sequencing sample was made of gut tissue. Every receptor here comes from a boy aged 10-17 years with severe ulcerative colitis.

V gene TRBV6-1 combines with J gene TRBJ2-7; possible D gene TRBD1, 5 bases. The CDR3 extends over 12 amino acids. The V gene's germline CDR1 is MNHNS and CDR2 SASEGT. The V gene lost 4 bases and the J gene lost 4 bases, with 8 bases spanning the gap. The CDR3 loop reads CASSGRQYEQYF. In DNA, the CDR3 is TGTGCCAGCAGTGGGAGACAGTACGAGCAGTACTTC.

Of note for this clone: A junction end diverges from the germline sequence, so it may reflect a read error. CDR3 nucleotide sequence: TGTGCCAGTAGTGTAGACGTAACCGGTAATCAGCCCCAGCATTTT. Translation gives CASSVDVTGNQPQHF. The rearrangement uses TRBV19 and TRBJ1-5, with D uncertain. Germline V gene lookup returns CDR1 LNHDA and CDR2 SQIVND (reference sequence). The CDR3 runs to 15 residues.

The rearrangement joins TRBV28 to TRBJ1-3; D may be TRBD1 (5 bases). The CDR3 has 16 amino acids. V dropped 5 bases and J dropped 4 bases, with 18 bases sitting between them. Germline V gene data show CDR1 as MDHEN and CDR2 as SYDVKM. CDR3 sequence reads: CASSPGGELGGNTIYF. CDR3 DNA: TGTGCCAGCAGTCCGGGGGGGGAGTTGGGAGGAAACACCATATATTTT. Supplemented by reference TRBV28 and TRBJ1-3, the full variable domain reads DVKVTQSSRYLVKRTGEKVFLECVQDMDHENMFWYRQDPGLGLRLIYFSYDVKMKEKGDIPEGYSVSREKKERFSLILESASTNQTSMYLCASSPGGELGGNTIYFGEGSWLTVV.

V usage is TRBV6-5 and J usage is TRBJ2-7, with D possibly TRBD2 on 6 matching bases. From germline, CDR1 is MNHEY and CDR2 SVGAGI. V lost 2 bases to trimming and J lost 0 bases, with 11 bases between them. The CDR3 length is 15 residues. The CDR3 loop is CASSYTAGNSYEQYF. In nucleotides, the CDR3 is TGTGCCAGCAGTTACACCGCGGGGAACTCCTACGAGCAGTACTTC.

This clone was picked up a small number of times. This rearrangement joins TRBV9 to TRBJ2-2; possibly TRBD1 or TRBD2 for D (5 bases each). The V gene's germline CDR1 is SGDLS and CDR2 YYNGEE. This CDR3 spans 15 amino acids. The ends were cut back, 7 bases at V and 4 bases at J, with 17 bases in the middle. The CDR3 loop reads CASRPGKGRTGELFF. The CDR3 coding sequence is TGTGCCAGCCGCCCCGGGAAGGGGCGCACCGGGGAGCTGTTTTTT. Full variable domain (remainder filled in from reference TRBV9 and TRBJ2-2): DSGVTQTPKHLITATGQRVTLRCSPRSGDLSVYWYQQSLDQGLQFLIQYYNGEERAKGNILERFSAQQFPDLHSELNLSSLELGDSALYFCASRPGKGRTGELFFGEGSRLTVL.

The rearrangement joins TRBV27 to TRBJ2-7; 8 bases are shared with TRBD2. Germline trimming cut 5 bases from V and 5 bases from J; bases unmatched to any gene: 8. Germline CDR1 is MNHEY and CDR2 is SMNVEV (reference sequence). This CDR3 region has 14 residues. The CDR3 loop reads CASSRRGGDHEQYF. CDR3 in DNA: TGTGCCAGCAGTCGCCGGGGGGGAGACCACGAGCAGTACTTC.

The V and J genes are TRBV4-2 and TRBJ2-5, with 10 bases that match TRBD1. This CDR3 is built from 16 residues. Per the germline V gene, CDR1 is LGHNA and CDR2 is YNFKEQ. The junction had 8 bases not matched to a gene; V was cut back by 3 bases and J by 4 bases. CDR3 in DNA: TGTGCCAGCAGCCAGGTGGGACAGGGGTGGGGAGAGACCCAGTACTTC. Its translation is CASSQVGQGWGETQYF.

This chain links TRBV4-1 with TRBJ1-1; the D is unclear. Per the germline V gene, CDR1 is MGHRA and CDR2 is YSYEKL. V was trimmed by 2 bases and J by 0 bases, leaving 10 bases between them. The CDR3 spans 15 residues. The CDR3 DNA is TGCGCCAGCAGCCAAAAGCTAGCGTTGAACACTGAAGCTTTCTTT. Its protein is CASSQKLALNTEAFF.

The chain combines TRBV7-2 with TRBJ1-2; maybe TRBD1 (5 bases). V lost 5 bases and J 6 bases, leaving 19 bases between the germline ends. The CDR3 runs 15 residues. Per the germline V gene, CDR1 is SGHTA and CDR2 is FQGNSA. CDR3 protein: CASSLGLFNSDGYTF. CDR3 DNA: TGTGCCAGCAGCCTGGGACTATTTAATAGTGATGGCTACACCTTC.

The rearrangement links TRBV9 to TRBJ1-1; possible D gene TRBD1, 5 bases. V lost 0 bases and J lost 3, with 12 bases in between. Germline V gene data show CDR1 as SGDLS and CDR2 as YYNGEE. The CDR3 has 15 amino acids. DNA of the CDR3: TGTGCCAGCAGCGTAGGAAGGGGTTTGGACACTGAAGCTTTCTTT. Its translation: CASSVGRGLDTEAFF.

Concerning this clone itself: Within the sample, other DNA sequences also encode this same CDR3. The gene calls are TRBV18 and TRBJ1-2; weak D call: TRBD1 (5 bases). The CDR3 extends over 12 amino acids. The V end lost 5 bases, the J end lost 4 bases, and 8 bases lay between the germline ends. From germline, CDR1 is KGHSH and CDR2 LQKENI. The CDR3 loop reads CASSRDSYGYTF. The CDR3 DNA sequence: TGTGCCAGCTCAAGGGACTCCTATGGCTACACCTTC. The full variable domain, rest sourced from reference TRBV18 and TRBJ1-2, is NAGVMQNPRHLVRRRGQEARLRCSPMKGHSHVYWYRQLPEEGLKFMVYLQKENIIDESGMPKERFSAEFPKEGPSILRIQQVVRGDSAAYFCASSRDSYGYTFGSGTRLTVV.

The rearrangement uses TRBV5-4 and TRBJ2-2; D remains ambiguous. In germline, CDR1 is SGHNT, CDR2 YYREEE (reference sequence). V was pared by 4 bases and J by 0 bases, with 13 bases between. The CDR3 is 16 residues long. The CDR3 region has the DNA TGTGCCAGCAGCACCGAGGAGCGACCGAACACCGGGGAGCTGTTTTTT. It codes for CASSTEERPNTGELFF.

A few counts support this clone. The V gene is TRBV6-4, the J gene TRBJ2-7; no clear D. Germline V gives CDR1 MRHNA, CDR2 SNTAGT. V shed 4 bases and J shed 1 base, with 17 bases lying between them. The CDR3 has 16 residues. The CDR3 bases are TGTGCCAGCAGTGCTTTTGAACTTGAACGATCCTACGAGCAGTACTTC. It encodes CASSAFELERSYEQYF.

The V and J genes are TRBV6-1 and TRBJ2-1; D perhaps matches TRBD1 (6 bases). From germline, CDR1 is MNHNS and CDR2 SASEGT. Trimming removed 6 bases at V and 2 bases at J, with 14 bases between. The CDR3 covers 15 residues. CDR3 in amino acids: CASRPTGLPYNEQFF. In DNA, the CDR3 is TGTGCCAGCAGACCAACAGGGTTACCCTACAATGAGCAGTTCTTC.

The chain combines TRBV28 with TRBJ1-1, with D possibly matching TRBD1 (5 bases). Germline values: CDR1 MDHEN, CDR2 SYDVKM. CDR3 length: 13 amino acids. Trimming cost V 8 bases and J 7 bases, with 17 bases left between them. The CDR3 DNA reads TGTGCCAGCGCCGTAATGCAGGGAGTTGAAGCTTTCTTT. It is translated as CASAVMQGVEAFF.

This clone was detected only a few times. The chain is built from TRBV9 and TRBJ2-7; D is tentatively TRBD1 or TRBD2 (7 bases each). The CDR3 is 15 residues long. The ends were cut back, 2 bases at V and 3 bases at J, with 15 bases in the middle. Germline V gene lookup returns CDR1 SGDLS and CDR2 YYNGEE. For the CDR3, the DNA is TGTGCCAGCAGCGTGGGGGAGGGACAGATCTACGAGCAGTACTTC. It translates to CASSVGEGQIYEQYF.

The V call is TRBV5-1, the J call TRBJ2-7, with D possibly matching TRBD1 (6 bases). This CDR3 region has 14 residues. Germline V gives CDR1 SGHRS, CDR2 YFSETQ. V was trimmed by 4 bases and J by 2 bases, leaving 13 bases between them. CDR3 coding DNA: TGCGCCAGCAGCACAGGGAACACCCCCTACGAGCAGTACTTC. Residues: CASSTGNTPYEQYF.

This clone showed up just once. The chain links TRBV30 to TRBJ1-1; D ambiguous. Trimming left V 1 base short and J 5 bases short, with 11 bases between. Germline V gene lookup returns CDR1 GTSNPN and CDR2 SVGIG (reference sequence). The CDR3 has 13 residues. CDR3: CAWSAQEGTEAFF. The CDR3 DNA reads TGTGCCTGGAGTGCCCAGGAAGGAACTGAAGCTTTCTTT.

This chain links TRBV5-1 with TRBJ2-3, with D perhaps TRBD2 (5 bases). The CDR3 spans 13 residues. V lost 4 bases, J lost 4 bases, and 10 bases lay in between. Germline loops: CDR1 SGHRS, CDR2 YFSETQ. CDR3 region: CASSPLGADTQYF. CDR3 nucleotides: TGCGCCAGCAGCCCCCTCGGGGCAGATACGCAGTATTTT.

The rearrangement joins TRBV7-2 to TRBJ2-5; 9 nucleotides agree with TRBD2. Germline assignment: CDR1 SGHTA and CDR2 FQGNSA. This CDR3 is built from 16 residues. V shed 5 bases and J 1 base; nucleotides not matched to a gene: 8. This CDR3 reads CASSQWTSAPQETQYF. CDR3 coding DNA: TGTGCCAGCAGCCAGTGGACTAGCGCCCCCCAAGAGACCCAGTACTTC.

The V and J genes are TRBV2 and TRBJ2-7, with 7 bases lining up with TRBD2. CDR1 SNHLY and CDR2 FYNNEI come from the germline V gene. V dropped 4 bases and J dropped 2; count of bases not matched to a gene: 8. The CDR3 runs to 15 residues. The CDR3 DNA is TGTGCCAGCAGTGCCCGAGCGGGACTTACCTACGAGCAGTACTTC. This translates into CASSARAGLTYEQYF.

CDR3 sequence (DNA): TGCGCCAGCAGCCAAGCCTTGGGGACAGGGAGCGAGCAGTACTTC. Encoded protein: CASSQALGTGSEQYF. This chain connects TRBV4-1 to TRBJ2-7; TRBD1 agrees at 9 bases. Germline CDR1 reads MGHRA; CDR2 reads YSYEKL. J gave up 6 bases and V 1 base, and 7 bases lay outside the gene matches. The CDR3 covers 15 residues.

The gene calls are TRBV6-5 and TRBJ1-5; a possible D gene is TRBD1 (6 bases). This CDR3 has 15 residues. Germline CDR1 MNHEY, CDR2 SVGAGI. V lost 6 bases to trimming and J lost 1 base, with 13 bases between them. As DNA, the CDR3 is TGTGCCAGCAGGCAGGGTAGGGGGAGCAATCAGCCCCAGCATTTT. It encodes CASRQGRGSNQPQHF.

CDR3 sequence (DNA): TGTGCCAGCAGTTACGTCTCGGGGGCCTATGGCTACACCTTC. Translating it yields CASSYVSGAYGYTF. The chain is built from TRBV6-5 and TRBJ1-2, with D maybe TRBD1 (6 bases). CDR1 and CDR2 (germline): MNHEY, SVGAGI. The CDR3 sequence is 14 residues long. Trimming pared 2 bases from V and 4 bases from J, leaving 11 bases between.

This chain uses TRBV30 with TRBJ1-6, with a possible D match to TRBD1 (5 bases). CDR3 size: 15 residues. Per germline, CDR1 GTSNPN and CDR2 SVGIG (reference sequence). Trimming stripped 8 bases from V and 4 bases from J, with 18 bases between. CDR3 protein: CAGTFGTAYNSPLHF. DNA for the CDR3: TGTGCCGGGACGTTCGGGACCGCTTATAATTCACCCCTCCACTTT.

The chain uses TRBV19 and TRBJ1-2, with no clear D. CDR1 LNHDA and CDR2 SQIVND come from the germline V gene (reference sequence). The CDR3 length is 16 residues. Deletions cut 5 bases from V and 2 bases from J, with 18 bases between. CDR3 bases: TGTGCCAGTAGTCCACTCTCGGCCCCTTTAAACTATGGCTACACCTTC. It encodes CASSPLSAPLNYGYTF.

CDR3 amino acids: CSITTGGQDTQYF. DNA for the CDR3: TGCAGCATTACCACAGGGGGGCAAGATACGCAGTATTTT. The genes are TRBV29-1 and TRBJ2-3; TRBD1 agrees at 8 bases. The CDR3 loop spans 13 amino acids. CDR1 and CDR2 from the germline V gene are SQVTM and ANQGSEA. The ends lost 8 bases at V and 5 bases at J; junction bases unmatched: 9.

There are a few counts of this clone. The chain recombines TRBV2 with TRBJ1-2, with a possible D match to TRBD1 (5 bases). V lost 5 bases and J 7 bases, leaving 8 bases between the germline ends. Germline V gene sequence: CDR1 SNHLY, CDR2 FYNNEI. The CDR3 is 11 residues long. CDR3 in DNA: TGTGCCAGCAGTCCAGGGAGTGGCTACACCTTC. This translates into CASSPGSGYTF. The whole variable domain, remainder taken from reference TRBV2 and TRBJ1-2, is EPEVTQTPSHQVTQMGQEVILRCVPISNHLYFYWYRQILGQKVEFLVSFYNNEISEKSEIFDDQFSVERPDGSNFTLKIRSTKLEDSAMYFCASSPGSGYTFGSGTRLTVV.

The genes are TRBV14 and TRBJ1-3; tentative D call: TRBD1 (5 bases). The V and J ends lost 2 bases and 0 bases respectively, with 14 bases between them. This CDR3 comprises 17 residues. CDR1 and CDR2 (germline): SGHDN, FVKESK. The CDR3 DNA reads TGTGCCAGCAGCCAATACAGGCAACAGTACTCTGGAAACACCATATATTTT. This codes for CASSQYRQQYSGNTIYF.

The gene calls are TRBV7-3 and TRBJ2-3; D is unresolved. V gave up 2 bases and J gave up 2 bases, with 8 bases separating them. CDR1 is SGHTA, CDR2 FQGTGA, per germline. The CDR3 has 14 amino acids. The CDR3 region has the DNA TGTGCCAGCAGCTTACGAGGCCCCACAGATACGCAGTATTTT. Its translation: CASSLRGPTDTQYF.

This clone was seen just once. The chain employs TRBV6-1 and TRBJ1-5; D gene ambiguous. CDR1 MNHNS and CDR2 SASEGT come from the germline V gene. With 2 bases removed from V and 4 bases from J, the gap between germline ends came to 12 bases. The CDR3 is 15 amino acids. The CDR3 loop reads CASSEQGNANQPQHF. CDR3 bases: TGTGCCAGCAGTGAACAAGGGAACGCTAATCAGCCCCAGCATTTT.

This chain connects TRBV29-1 to TRBJ2-4; TRBD2 matches at 10 bases. This CDR3 contains 17 residues. Looked up from germline, CDR1 is SQVTM and CDR2 is ANQGSEA. Trimming removed 1 base from V and 0 bases from J; junction bases left unmatched: 6. The CDR3 DNA reads as TGCAGCGTTGAAGCCAGCGGGGGGGACCTAGCCAAAAACATTCAGTACTTC. The encoded protein is CSVEASGGDLAKNIQYF.